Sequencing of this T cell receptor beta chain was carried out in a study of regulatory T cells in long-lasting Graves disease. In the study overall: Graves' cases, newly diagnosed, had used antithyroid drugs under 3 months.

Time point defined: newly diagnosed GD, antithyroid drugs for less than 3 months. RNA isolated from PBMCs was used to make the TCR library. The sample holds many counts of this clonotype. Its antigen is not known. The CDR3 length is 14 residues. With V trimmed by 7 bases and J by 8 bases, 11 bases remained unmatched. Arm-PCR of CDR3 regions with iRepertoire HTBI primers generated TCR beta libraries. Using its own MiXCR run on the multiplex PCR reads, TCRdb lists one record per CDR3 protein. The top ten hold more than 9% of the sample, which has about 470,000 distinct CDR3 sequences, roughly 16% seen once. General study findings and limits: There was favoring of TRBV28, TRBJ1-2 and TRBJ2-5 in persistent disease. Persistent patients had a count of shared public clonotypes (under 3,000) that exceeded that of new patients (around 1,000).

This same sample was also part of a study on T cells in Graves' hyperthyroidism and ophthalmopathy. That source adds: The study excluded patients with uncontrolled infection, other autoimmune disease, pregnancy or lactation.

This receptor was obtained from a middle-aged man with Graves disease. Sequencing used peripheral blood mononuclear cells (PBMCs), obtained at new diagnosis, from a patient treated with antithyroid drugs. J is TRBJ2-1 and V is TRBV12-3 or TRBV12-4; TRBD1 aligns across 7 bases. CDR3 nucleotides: TGTGCCAGCACCCCTGACAGGGTCGCCGATGAGCAGTTCTTC. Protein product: CASTPDRVADEQFF.